These T cell receptor beta chains were read from a single sample in a study of blood T cell repertoires in COVID-19. TCRdb keeps only in-frame clones here, not all; method: immunoSEQ multiplex PCR. The sample holds under 200,000 clones, about four fifths seen once. Sequenced sample: PBMCs or T cells enriched from blood (not recorded which). The origin of the receptors is a woman between 50 and 59 years old in a cohort exposed to, infected with or recovered from COVID-19 (not recorded which). The CDR3 runs from the conserved cysteine through the conserved F or W. A D gene is named only where the DNA matches it firmly. A row's size may be missing; if present it is once, few, many or a size class.

- TRBJ2-2 - TRBV19 TGTGCCAGTAAAATCGTGGGGGGAAACACCGGGGAGCTGTTTTTT CASKIVGGNTGELFF
- TRBJ2-5 - TRBV7-9 TGTGCCAGCAGCTTCGGGTCCTTATACCAAGAGACCCAGTACTTC CASSFGSLYQETQYF
- TRBJ2-3 TRBD2 TRBV19 TGTGCCAGTAGTATAGGGCTAGCGGGAGACGATACGCAGTATTTT CASSIGLAGDDTQYF
- TRBJ2-1 - TRBV15 TGTGCCACCAGCAGAGGCCCGCGTGGCTCCTACAATGAGCAGTTCTTC CATSRGPRGSYNEQFF
- TRBJ2-7 TRBD1 TRBV3-1/TRBV3-2 TGTGCCAGCAGTCATACTGACAGGGACGGGTACGAGCAGTACTTC CASSHTDRDGYEQYF
- TRBJ2-5 TRBD2 TRBV5-6 TGTGCCACCCGGGGGGGTCCTGGTGAGACCCAGTACTTC CATRGGPGETQYF
- TRBJ2-3 - TRBV21-1 TGTGCCAGCAGCAACAATTACCCAGGGGAGGGGGGCGATACGCAGTATTTT CASSNNYPGEGGDTQYF
- TRBJ2-5 - TRBV2 TGTGCCAGCAGCCCCCCAGGGACCCAGTACTTC CASSPPGTQYF
- TRBJ2-7 TRBD1 TRBV5-5 TGTGCCAGCAGCTTTGAACCCACAGGGGTCTCCTACGAGCAGTACTTC CASSFEPTGVSYEQYF
- TRBJ2-7 - TRBV4-2 TGTGCCAGCAGCCAAGAGGAACAGCTGACTACCTACGAGCAGTACTTC CASSQEEQLTTYEQYF
- TRBJ1-3 TRBD1 TRBV28 TGTGCCAGCAGTAATCTCCGAAACAGGGGGCCTATTGGAAACACCATATATTTT CASSNLRNRGPIGNTIYF
- TRBJ1-3 - TRBV5-1 TGCGCCAGCAGCTTGCACGCGGCCGGAGACTCTGGAAACACCATATATTTT CASSLHAAGDSGNTIYF
- TRBJ2-5 TRBD1 TRBV11-3 TGTGCCAGCAGCCCCAGGGGACAGGGGCAAGAGACCCAGTACTTC CASSPRGQGQETQYF
- TRBJ1-5 - TRBV6-4 TGTGCCAGCAGTGACGTACAGCCCCAGCATTTT CASSDVQPQHF
- TRBJ2-1 - TRBV7-8 TGTGCCAGCAGCTTAGGAGGTGGGAATGAGCAGTTCTTC CASSLGGGNEQFF
- TRBJ1-1 TRBD1 TRBV12-5 TGTGCTAGTGGTTTGGTGGGACAGGGGGCGCGAGCTTTCTTT CASGLVGQGARAFF
- TRBJ2-7 - TRBV4-2 TGTGCCAGCAGCCCCGATGGGACTTCCCTCTACGAGCAGTACTTC CASSPDGTSLYEQYF
- TRBJ2-1 TRBD1 TRBV5-1 TGCGCCAGCAGGGGGACAGGGTTAATCGATGAGCAGTTCTTC CASRGTGLIDEQFF
- TRBJ2-5 TRBD2 TRBV5-4 TGTGCCAGCAGCGTTACGGGACTAGCGGGCCAAGAGACCCAGTACTTC CASSVTGLAGQETQYF
once TRBJ1-2 - TRBV19 TGTGCCAGTAGTCCCGGACACCTTAACTATGGCTACACCTTC CASSPGHLNYGYTF
once TRBJ2-1 TRBD1 TRBV24-1 TGTGCCACCAGTGTCCTCCGGGACAGTGGGAACAATGAGCAGTTCTTC CATSVLRDSGNNEQFF
- TRBJ2-1 - TRBV9 TGTGCCAGCAGCGAAATGGGTGTTGAGGGCAATGAGCAGTTCTTC CASSEMGVEGNEQFF
- TRBJ2-2 TRBD1 TRBV10-3 TGTGCCATCAGTGAGCGACAGGGCCTAGCCACCGGGGAGCTGTTTTTT CAISERQGLATGELFF
- TRBJ2-5 - TRBV5-6 TGTGCCAGCAGCTTGGTCAAACAGAGTCACGAGACCCAGTACTTC CASSLVKQSHETQYF
- TRBJ2-7 - TRBV3-1/TRBV3-2 TGTGCCGCCGGTAACTACGAGCAGTACTTC CAAGNYEQYF
- TRBJ1-4 TRBD1 TRBV5-1 TGCGCCAGCAGCCTGACAGGGAAGTTAAGTGAAAAACTGTTTTTT CASSLTGKLSEKLFF
- TRBJ2-7 - TRBV30 TGTGCCTGGGCCTTCAGGGGCGCAAGCTCCTACGAGCAGTACTTC CAWAFRGASSYEQYF
- TRBJ2-2 - TRBV27 TGTGCCAGCAGCCTGACACAGGCCGGGGAGCTGTTTTTT CASSLTQAGELFF
- TRBJ2-5 - TRBV5-1 TGCGCCAGCAGCTTGGTGACGCAGGGGGAGACCCAGTACTTC CASSLVTQGETQYF
- TRBJ1-1 - TRBV5-1 TGCGCCAGCAGCTTGGCTTCAGTGAACACTGAAGCTTTCTTT CASSLASVNTEAFF
- TRBJ1-1 - TRBV6-5 TGTGCCAGCACCAAAGGGGGGGAGAGCACTGAAGCTTTCTTT CASTKGGESTEAFF
- TRBJ1-6 - TRBV3-1/TRBV3-2 TGTGCCAGCAGCCCGAGCCTCGATTCACCCCTCCACTTT CASSPSLDSPLHF
- TRBJ2-5 TRBD2 TRBV2 TGTGCCAGCAGGGAATTCACTAGCGTTCAAGAGACCCAGTACTTC CASREFTSVQETQYF
once TRBJ1-1 - TRBV2 TGTGCCAGCAGTGCGGACTGGAACACTGAAGCTTTCTTT CASSADWNTEAFF
- TRBJ2-3 - TRBV27 TGTGCCGTCGGCGGAAGGCTCAGCACAGATACGCAGTATTTT CAVGGRLSTDTQYF
few TRBJ2-7 - TRBV28 TGTGCCAGCACTTTTGCCGGCTACGAGCAGTACTTC CASTFAGYEQYF
- TRBJ2-3 TRBD2 TRBV5-4 TGTGCCAGCAGCCTTAGCGGGAGCAGAGATACGCAGTATTTT CASSLSGSRDTQYF
- TRBJ1-4 - TRBV2 TGTGCCAGCAGTGAAGTTAGACCCCGAGGTGAAAAACTGTTTTTT CASSEVRPRGEKLFF
- TRBJ1-1 TRBD1 TRBV19 TGTGCCAGTAGTAGCGGACAGGGGGCATACTGGGGCACTGAAGCTTTCTTT CASSSGQGAYWGTEAFF